A selection of T cell receptor beta chains follows, all from one sample in a study of cytomegalovirus exposure and HLA in healthy donors. The table came from immunoSEQ multiplex PCR; TCRdb's copy has only in-frame clones and leaves some out. The sample yields 190,000 or so clones, approximately 80% seen once. Material for sequencing was PBMCs. All receptors come from a boy younger than 10 in good health and CMV-seronegative. The CDR3 runs from the conserved cysteine through the conserved F or W. D genes are given only for firm matches. Clone size is shown for a subset of rows, as once, few, many or a class of expanded clone.

D: TRBD1
V: TRBV6-6
J: TRBJ2-1
size: few
DNA: TGTGCCAGCAGTCAAATAGGGACAGGGTACAATGAGCAGTTCTTC
CDR3: CASSQIGTGYNEQFF

D: TRBD1
V: TRBV19
J: TRBJ2-3
size: -
DNA: TGTGCCAGTAGTATACGGCAGGGGGCAGATACGCAGTATTTT
CDR3: CASSIRQGADTQYF

D: TRBD2
V: TRBV7-9
J: TRBJ2-3
size: -
DNA: TGTGCCAGCAGCTTAGGGGCTAGCGGGGTTGGAGATACGCAGTATTTT
CDR3: CASSLGASGVGDTQYF

D: TRBD1
V: TRBV6-5
J: TRBJ1-3
size: -
DNA: TGTGCCAGCAGTTACCAGCAGGGGGCTAGCGGAAACACCATATATTTT
CDR3: CASSYQQGASGNTIYF

D: -
V: TRBV15
J: TRBJ1-2
size: few
DNA: TGTGCCACCAGCAGAGATTTGGCAGGCAACTATGGCTACACCTTC
CDR3: CATSRDLAGNYGYTF

D: TRBD1
V: TRBV4-1
J: TRBJ2-1
size: few
DNA: TGCGCCAGCAGCCCGCGAACAGGGGAGAGCGACAATGAGCAGTTCTTC
CDR3: CASSPRTGESDNEQFF

D: -
V: TRBV5-5
J: TRBJ1-5
size: -
DNA: TGTGCCAGCAGCTTTGGGGCAGGGGAAGGAAGCAATCAGCCCCAGCATTTT
CDR3: CASSFGAGEGSNQPQHF

D: TRBD1
V: TRBV5-1
J: TRBJ1-2
size: -
DNA: TGCGCCAGCAGCTTGGGGCGGACAGGGAGCTATGGCTACACCTTC
CDR3: CASSLGRTGSYGYTF

D: -
V: TRBV5-6
J: TRBJ1-1
size: -
DNA: TGTGCCAGCAGCTTGATGGCGAACACTGAAGCTTTCTTT
CDR3: CASSLMANTEAFF

D: -
V: TRBV9
J: TRBJ2-7
size: -
DNA: TGTGCCAGCAGCCTATCGGACTCGACCTACGAGCAGTACTTC
CDR3: CASSLSDSTYEQYF

D: -
V: TRBV7-3
J: TRBJ1-1
size: -
DNA: TGTGCCAGCAGCTTAGGAGTTGATAGCCCTGAAGCTTTCTTT
CDR3: CASSLGVDSPEAFF

D: TRBD1
V: TRBV7-9
J: TRBJ2-1
size: once
DNA: TGTGCCAGCAGCTCCCCCCCGGGACAGGCAACCTACAATGAGCAGTTCTTC
CDR3: CASSSPPGQATYNEQFF

D: TRBD2
V: TRBV4-3
J: TRBJ2-3
size: -
DNA: TGCGCCAGCAGCCAAGATGTTTTAAGCGGGGGCACAGATACGCAGTATTTT
CDR3: CASSQDVLSGGTDTQYF

D: TRBD2
V: TRBV6-6
J: TRBJ2-4
size: -
DNA: TGTGCCAGCAGTTACCATCCTAGCGGGGAGGACATTCAGTACTTC
CDR3: CASSYHPSGEDIQYF

D: -
V: TRBV5-8
J: TRBJ1-1
size: -
DNA: TGTGCCAGCAGCGCGGGCGTTGGCGACAGGAACAAGGGGGACACTGAAGCTTTCTTT
CDR3: CASSAGVGDRNKGDTEAFF

D: -
V: TRBV10-3
J: TRBJ1-5
size: -
DNA: TGTGCCATCAGTGACAGTGGCCCGAGCGGACAGCCCCAGCATTTT
CDR3: CAISDSGPSGQPQHF

D: -
V: TRBV29-1
J: TRBJ2-7
size: -
DNA: TGCAGCGTTGATTTGGGGCTAGCGTATTCGGACGAGCAGTACTTC
CDR3: CSVDLGLAYSDEQYF

D: TRBD2
V: TRBV27
J: TRBJ2-2
size: -
DNA: TGTGCCAGCAGTTTCTTTCCGGGGGGGCACGGGGAGCTGTTTTTT
CDR3: CASSFFPGGHGELFF

D: TRBD2
V: TRBV5-6
J: TRBJ2-1
size: -
DNA: TGTGCCAGCAGCTTGAATAGCGGGTCCAGCTCCTACAATGAGCAGTTCTTC
CDR3: CASSLNSGSSSYNEQFF

D: TRBD1
V: TRBV19
J: TRBJ1-3
size: -
DNA: TGTGCCAGTAGTATGGACAGGGGGCATCGTCGATCTGGAAACACCATATATTTT
CDR3: CASSMDRGHRRSGNTIYF

D: TRBD2
V: TRBV18
J: TRBJ2-7
size: -
DNA: TGTGCCAGCTCACCCCGACTAGCGGGGGTTTACGAGCAGTACTTC
CDR3: CASSPRLAGVYEQYF

D: -
V: TRBV4-3
J: TRBJ2-7
size: once
DNA: TGCGCCAGCAGCCAAGAAGGGACACCTTCCTACGAGCAGTACTTC
CDR3: CASSQEGTPSYEQYF

D: TRBD2
V: TRBV5-4
J: TRBJ2-3
size: once
DNA: TGTGCCAGCAGCCATCGGACTAGCGGGGCAGATACGCAGTATTTT
CDR3: CASSHRTSGADTQYF

D: -
V: TRBV7-2
J: TRBJ1-1
size: -
DNA: TGTGCCAGCAGCTTAGGGCGGCAGCGGCGGAACACTGAAGCTTTCTTT
CDR3: CASSLGRQRRNTEAFF

D: TRBD2
V: TRBV27
J: TRBJ2-3
size: once
DNA: TGTGCCAGCAGTAGCGGGGGGGGCACAGATACGCAGTATTTT
CDR3: CASSSGGGTDTQYF

D: -
V: TRBV9
J: TRBJ2-5
size: few
DNA: TGTGCCAGCAGCGTGGGTCTAGGGGGTGGGACCCAGTACTTC
CDR3: CASSVGLGGGTQYF

D: TRBD1
V: TRBV9
J: TRBJ2-2
size: -
DNA: TGTGCCAGCAGCGTAGGAGGGACAGGGGTCGGGGAGCTGTTTTTT
CDR3: CASSVGGTGVGELFF

D: TRBD1
V: TRBV19
J: TRBJ1-5
size: few
DNA: TGTGCCAGTAGTAGACAGGGCTTCAATCAGCCCCAGCATTTT
CDR3: CASSRQGFNQPQHF

D: TRBD2
V: TRBV7-2
J: TRBJ2-7
size: -
DNA: TGTGCCAGCAGCCTTGGACTAGCGCCTTCCTACGAGCAGTACTTC
CDR3: CASSLGLAPSYEQYF

D: -
V: TRBV27
J: TRBJ1-5
size: -
DNA: TGTGCCAGCAGTTTCGGGGGGGCAAGCAATCAGCCCCAGCATTTT
CDR3: CASSFGGASNQPQHF

D: TRBD2
V: TRBV7-9
J: TRBJ2-7
size: -
DNA: TGTGCCAGCAGCCCTGTCCTAGCGGGGGAGTCCTACGAGCAGTACTTC
CDR3: CASSPVLAGESYEQYF

D: -
V: TRBV2
J: TRBJ1-2
size: -
DNA: TGTGCCAGCAGTGAAGCGCGAGGCTACACCTTC
CDR3: CASSEARGYTF

D: TRBD2
V: TRBV4-3
J: TRBJ2-1
size: -
DNA: TGCGCCAGCAGCCAAGCAGTAGCGGGGGGGCGGGATGAGCAGTTCTTC
CDR3: CASSQAVAGGRDEQFF

D: -
V: TRBV5-4
J: TRBJ2-7
size: -
DNA: TGTGCCAGCAGCCCACGTGCAGGGACTCTAACCTACGAGCAGTACTTC
CDR3: CASSPRAGTLTYEQYF

D: -
V: TRBV7-9
J: TRBJ1-3
size: -
DNA: TGTGCCAGCAGCCCCCCGGAGGGCTCTGGAAACACCATATATTTT
CDR3: CASSPPEGSGNTIYF

D: TRBD1
V: TRBV27
J: TRBJ2-6
size: -
DNA: TGTGCCAGCAGTCACGACAGGGTCCCTTGGGCCAACGTCCTGACTTTC
CDR3: CASSHDRVPWANVLTF

D: -
V: TRBV4-3
J: TRBJ1-1
size: -
DNA: TGCGCCAGCAGCCAAGGTTCGGAAGGGGTTAACACTGAAGCTTTCTTT
CDR3: CASSQGSEGVNTEAFF

D: TRBD1
V: TRBV6-1
J: TRBJ1-2
size: once
DNA: TGTGCCAGCAGCCGCGACGGGACAGTAAACTATGGCTACACCTTC
CDR3: CASSRDGTVNYGYTF

D: -
V: TRBV10-3
J: TRBJ1-2
size: once
DNA: TGTGCCATCTCCCCCGGGCAGGGGACAAATGGCTACACCTTC
CDR3: CAISPGQGTNGYTF

D: TRBD1
V: TRBV9
J: TRBJ1-4
size: -
DNA: TGTGCCAGCAGCGTAGGCAGGGGGCCCCCAACTAATGAAAAACTGTTTTTT
CDR3: CASSVGRGPPTNEKLFF

D: -
V: TRBV15
J: TRBJ2-7
size: -
DNA: TGTGCCACCAGCAGAGACGTCGGGGTCACCTACGAGCAGTACTTC
CDR3: CATSRDVGVTYEQYF

D: -
V: TRBV7-2
J: TRBJ2-7
size: -
DNA: TGTGCCAGCAGCTTGGTAGGGAGCTCCTACGAGCAGTACTTC
CDR3: CASSLVGSSYEQYF

D: TRBD2
V: TRBV6-1
J: TRBJ2-7
size: -
DNA: TGTGCCAGCAGTGCCCGACTAGCAAGGATGTTCGAGCAGTACTTC
CDR3: CASSARLARMFEQYF

D: -
V: TRBV11-2
J: TRBJ2-5
size: few
DNA: TGTGCCAGCAGCTCATTAAAGTCCCGGGGGACCCAGTACTTC
CDR3: CASSSLKSRGTQYF

D: TRBD2
V: TRBV27
J: TRBJ2-3
size: -
DNA: TGTGCCAGCAGTTATAGCGGGGGGGGAATAGATACGCAGTATTTT
CDR3: CASSYSGGGIDTQYF

D: -
V: TRBV7-2
J: TRBJ1-5
size: -
DNA: TGTGCCACGAGAGCTGATAGCAATCAGCCCCAGCATTTT
CDR3: CATRADSNQPQHF

D: TRBD1
V: TRBV4-1
J: TRBJ1-4
size: few
DNA: TGCGCCAGCAGCCACCCGGTAGGGACAGGGAGAGAAAAACTGTTTTTT
CDR3: CASSHPVGTGREKLFF

D: TRBD1
V: TRBV29-1
J: TRBJ1-4
size: -
DNA: TGCAGCGTCCTAGAGACAGGGAGAGGCGAAAAACTGTTTTTT
CDR3: CSVLETGRGEKLFF

D: TRBD1
V: TRBV11-2
J: TRBJ2-7
size: -
DNA: TGTGCCAGCAGCGGGGGGACAGGGGGACCCTACGAGCAGTACTTC
CDR3: CASSGGTGGPYEQYF

D: -
V: TRBV18
J: TRBJ1-5
size: -
DNA: TGTGCCAGCTCACTAACAGCGGCAGGGCGGGGAAATCAGCCCCAGCATTTT
CDR3: CASSLTAAGRGNQPQHF

D: TRBD1
V: TRBV15
J: TRBJ1-1
size: -
DNA: TGTGCCACCAGACCCGGGACAGGAGGCGGGGAGAGCACTGAAGCTTTCTTT
CDR3: CATRPGTGGGESTEAFF

D: TRBD2
V: TRBV19
J: TRBJ2-3
size: -
DNA: TGTGCCAGTAGGGAGGTTAGCGGGACAGATACGCAGTATTTT
CDR3: CASREVSGTDTQYF

D: TRBD2
V: TRBV2
J: TRBJ2-1
size: -
DNA: TGTGCCAGCGGAGGACTGCGGGGGGCCTACAATGAGCAGTTCTTC
CDR3: CASGGLRGAYNEQFF

D: -
V: TRBV11-2
J: TRBJ2-3
size: -
DNA: TGTGCCAGCAGCCTAAGCTTACCTGGAGGGGTTGGCACAGATACGCAGTATTTT
CDR3: CASSLSLPGGVGTDTQYF

D: TRBD2
V: TRBV7-2
J: TRBJ2-5
size: -
DNA: TGTGCCAGCAGCTTATGGGCGACTAGCGGGGGGGCAGAGACCCAGTACTTC
CDR3: CASSLWATSGGAETQYF

D: -
V: TRBV19
J: TRBJ1-6
size: -
DNA: TGTGCCAGCCGGGACAAGAATTCACCCCTCCACTTT
CDR3: CASRDKNSPLHF

D: TRBD1
V: TRBV5-6
J: TRBJ1-2
size: -
DNA: TGTGCCAGCAGCATGGGACAGGGGGCCGGGAACTATGGCTACACCTTC
CDR3: CASSMGQGAGNYGYTF

D: TRBD2
V: TRBV5-5
J: TRBJ2-7
size: few
DNA: TGTGCCAGCAGTCCCCCGACGGGGGGGCCTTTTCCCTACGAGCAGTACTTC
CDR3: CASSPPTGGPFPYEQYF